This record covers a single T cell receptor beta chain. The antigen remains undetermined. The sample is drawn from a study of cytomegalovirus exposure and HLA in healthy donors. The study's findings and limits: Most sequenced TCRs were rare (though some public TCRs occurred in many donors). The study listed approximately 160 cytomegalovirus-associated TCR beta chains.

The table came from immunoSEQ multiplex PCR; TCRdb's copy has only in-frame clones and leaves some out. This table has 90,000 to 150,000 clones, 85% to 90% appearing once. This clonotype was obtained from a woman aged 25 to 45 in good health and CMV-seronegative. The sample was PBMCs.

CDR3 coding DNA: TGTGCCAGCAGCACGACTAGCGGGGTAGGCGAGACCCAGTACTTC. This codes for CASSTTSGVGETQYF. The chain combines TRBV9 with TRBJ2-5; 11 bases map to TRBD2. Germline V CDR1 and CDR2: SGDLS, YYNGEE. V dropped 4 bases and J dropped 5; count of bases not matched to a gene: 7. The CDR3 covers 15 residues.